These 24 T cell receptor beta chains came from one sample sequenced in a study of OX40 agonist ivuxolimab in advanced cancers. Method: immunoSEQ multiplex PCR; TCRdb's copy keeps in-frame clones and lacks some. This table has 60,000 to 100,000 clones, 80% to 90% appearing once. The specimen was CD4+ or CD8+ T cells sorted from blood, collected in a trial of the OX40 agonist ivuxolimab. The receptors were gathered from an adult with an advanced solid tumor such as melanoma, head and neck, liver or kidney cancer.

The rearrangement links TRBV2 to TRBJ2-7; TRBD1 agrees at 9 bases. The J segment lost 4 bases and the V segment lost 6 bases, leaving 7 bases of the junction unmatched. In germline, CDR1 is SNHLY, CDR2 FYNNEI. This CDR3 is built from 14 residues. The CDR3 DNA is TGTGCCAGCAGACTCGGACAGGGGTCTTACGAGCAGTACTTC. Its translation is CASRLGQGSYEQYF.

This rearrangement joins TRBV27 to TRBJ2-5; a possible D gene is TRBD2 (6 bases). The CDR3 spans 13 residues. The germline CDR1 and CDR2 sequences are MNHEY and SMNVEV (reference sequence). The ends were cut back, 3 bases at V and 5 bases at J, with 10 bases in the middle. CDR3 loop: CASSFSRGETQYF. DNA of the CDR3: TGTGCCAGCAGTTTTTCCCGGGGGGAGACCCAGTACTTC.

The chain recombines TRBV19 with TRBJ1-5; D possibly corresponds to TRBD1 (5 bases). Trimming stripped 3 bases from V and 8 bases from J, with 11 bases between. CDR1 is LNHDA, CDR2 SQIVND, per germline (reference sequence). This CDR3 region has 13 residues. The CDR3 region has the DNA TGTGCCAGTAGTATGTTGGGGGAGAAGCCCCAGCATTTT. It codes for CASSMLGEKPQHF.

A single count supports this clone. The chain employs TRBV10-2 and TRBJ2-3; 10 bases align to TRBD2. V was pared by 3 bases and J by 8 bases, with 8 bases of the junction left unmatched. The length of the CDR3 is 15 residues. Germline CDR1 is WSHSY and CDR2 is SAAADI. CDR3: CASSDPSGSRSTQYF. In DNA, the CDR3 is TGCGCCAGCAGTGATCCTAGCGGGAGTAGGAGTACGCAGTATTTT.

The V and J genes are TRBV18 and TRBJ2-3; 10 bases are shared with TRBD2. CDR1 is KGHSH, CDR2 LQKENI, per germline. V shed 2 bases, J shed 4 bases, and the junction held 9 bases outside the gene matches. This CDR3 region has 17 residues. The CDR3 region has the DNA TGTGCCAGCTCACCAGTGACTAGCGGGTCTGGCTCAGATACGCAGTATTTT. Amino acid sequence: CASSPVTSGSGSDTQYF.

The V call is TRBV5-6, the J call TRBJ1-3; D is uncertain. Trimming cost V 4 bases and J 3 bases, with 5 bases left between them. The V gene's germline CDR1 is SGHDT and CDR2 YYEEEE. This CDR3 contains 12 residues. CDR3 coding DNA: TGTGCCAGCAGCCCCGGTGGAAACACCATATATTTT. It encodes CASSPGGNTIYF.

V is TRBV4-3 and J is TRBJ2-3, with a weak D call TRBD2 (6 bases). CDR3 length equals 16 residues. Looked up from germline, CDR1 is LGHNA and CDR2 is YSLEER. Trimming stripped 6 bases from V and 0 bases from J, with 16 bases between. Written as DNA, the CDR3 is TGCGCCAGCAGTCGGGGGTCTAGGACTAGCACAGATACGCAGTATTTT. Its protein product is CASSRGSRTSTDTQYF.

V and J are TRBV5-1 and TRBJ2-5; maybe TRBD2 (6 bases). The germline V and J ends were trimmed by 5 bases and 5 bases, with 16 bases remaining between them. The V gene's germline CDR1 is SGHRS and CDR2 YFSETQ. This CDR3 spans 14 amino acids. The CDR3 nucleotides read TGCGCCAGCAGAGTCAATGCGGGATCTGAGACCCAGTACTTC. It yields the protein CASRVNAGSETQYF.

The gene calls are TRBV10-1 and TRBJ2-5, with TRBD1 as a possible D gene (6 bases). The CDR3 sequence is 14 residues long. Between the trimmed V and J ends, which lost 2 bases and 5 bases, there was a span of 12 bases. Germline V lookup: CDR1 WNHNN, CDR2 SYGVQD (reference sequence). The CDR3 sequence: CASSEGQRGETQYF. The DNA for the CDR3 is TGCGCCAGCAGTGAGGGACAGCGCGGCGAGACCCAGTACTTC.

The J gene is TRBJ1-4, the V gene TRBV28; D call uncertain. V shed 6 bases and J shed 0 bases, with 11 bases lying between them. Germline V gene sequence: CDR1 MDHEN, CDR2 SYDVKM. The CDR3 runs 15 residues. The CDR3 region is CASSSSATTNEKLFF. DNA of the CDR3: TGTGCCAGCAGCTCGTCCGCTACAACTAATGAAAAACTGTTTTTT.

The chain combines TRBV10-1 with TRBJ2-7; 8 bases match TRBD2. Germline V gives CDR1 WNHNN, CDR2 SYGVQD (reference sequence). This CDR3 has 14 amino acids. The J segment lost 0 bases and the V segment lost 2 bases, leaving 0 bases of the junction unmatched. The DNA of the CDR3 is TGCGCCAGCAGTGAGGGGACTAGCTCCTACGAGCAGTACTTC. Protein product: CASSEGTSSYEQYF.

This chain uses TRBV5-1 with TRBJ2-3; no definite D call. This CDR3 region has 15 residues. The V gene lost 0 bases and the J gene lost 6 bases, with 14 bases spanning the gap. Germline CDR1 SGHRS, CDR2 YFSETQ. This CDR3 reads CASSLEQPVVDTQYF. Here the CDR3 DNA reads TGCGCCAGCAGCTTGGAACAGCCAGTGGTGGATACGCAGTATTTT.

V and J are TRBV28 and TRBJ2-2; 10 bases fit TRBD2. The V and J ends lost 2 bases and 8 bases, in that order; junction bases with no gene match: 8. Looked up from germline, CDR1 is MDHEN and CDR2 is SYDVKM. This CDR3 has 16 residues. CDR3 in amino acids: CASSLHASGRPGELFF. The CDR3 DNA reads TGTGCCAGCAGTTTACATGCTAGCGGGAGACCGGGGGAGCTGTTTTTT.

This rearrangement joins TRBV5-1 to TRBJ2-5; D gene ambiguous. The V gene lost 4 bases and the J gene lost 5 bases, with 12 bases spanning the gap. This CDR3 region has 13 residues. From germline, CDR1 is SGHRS and CDR2 YFSETQ. The CDR3 loop reads CASSVTRPETQYF. For the CDR3, the DNA is TGCGCCAGCAGCGTGACCCGTCCGGAGACCCAGTACTTC.

This clone has a single count. The gene calls are TRBV6-5 and TRBJ2-3; TRBD1 is a possible D gene (6 bases). This CDR3 comprises 14 residues. Germline V CDR1 and CDR2: MNHEY, SVGAGI. Trimming removed 6 bases at V and 3 bases at J, with 13 bases between. CDR3 sequence (DNA): TGTGCCAGCAGACCTACAGGGTCGACAGATACGCAGTATTTT. Translation gives CASRPTGSTDTQYF.

The CDR3 region has the DNA TGTGCCAGCAGTTTACTTTGGGACAGTCCAGAGACCCAGTACTTC. Amino acid sequence: CASSLLWDSPETQYF. The chain is built from TRBV27 and TRBJ2-5; 7 nucleotides align to TRBD1. Germline CDR1 and CDR2: MNHEY and SMNVEV (reference sequence). The CDR3 consists of 15 residues. V lost 2 bases and J lost 4; bases outside the gene matches: 7.

The V gene is TRBV7-8, the J gene TRBJ2-1, with D perhaps matching TRBD2 (6 bases). V dropped 5 bases and J dropped 12 bases, with 14 bases sitting between them. This CDR3 has 12 residues. From germline, CDR1 is SGHVS and CDR2 FQNEAQ. The CDR3 sequence: CASSIPSGSQFF. The CDR3 nucleotides read TGTGCCAGCAGCATACCGAGCGGGTCGCAGTTCTTC.

The chain carries TRBV7-6 and TRBJ1-3; D possibly corresponds to TRBD1 (6 bases). Germline lookup yields CDR1 SGHVS and CDR2 FNYEAQ. This CDR3 region has 15 residues. Trimming removed 4 bases from V and 3 bases from J, with 13 bases in between. The CDR3 spells CASSSLQGGGNTIYF. In DNA form, the CDR3 reads TGTGCCAGCAGCTCGCTACAGGGTGGTGGAAACACCATATATTTT.

Comment on this clone: Germline is not matched at one junction end, which may reflect a read error. V gene TRBV6-4 combines with J gene TRBJ1-2; unclear D gene. From germline, CDR1 is MRHNA and CDR2 SNTAGT. This CDR3 has 13 residues. The CDR3 protein is CASSANTGLNYHF. In DNA form, the CDR3 reads TGTGCCAGCAGTGCCAACACCGGACTCAACTATCACTTC.

The V and J genes are TRBV10-3 and TRBJ2-7; 10 nucleotides align to TRBD1. V lost 6 bases to trimming and J lost 4 bases; unmatched junction nucleotides: 6. Germline CDR1 ENHRY, CDR2 SYGVKD. This CDR3 comprises 14 residues. The CDR3 region has the DNA TGTGCCATCAGCTCGACAGGGGGCAAGTACGAGCAGTACTTC. This translates into CAISSTGGKYEQYF.

The rearrangement joins TRBV4-2 to TRBJ1-2; TRBD1 aligns across 10 bases. The CDR3 runs to 14 residues. Germline values: CDR1 LGHNA, CDR2 YNFKEQ. Trimming took 1 base from V and 7 from J; bases not matched to a gene: 3. The CDR3 protein is CASSQGTGGLGYTF. Here the CDR3 DNA reads TGTGCCAGCAGCCAAGGGACAGGGGGACTTGGCTACACCTTC.

This clone has just one count. The chain is built from TRBV28 and TRBJ1-1; D perhaps matches TRBD1 (6 bases). The CDR3 totals 13 residues. The V and J ends lost 6 bases and 4 bases respectively, with 12 bases between them. Germline V gene sequence: CDR1 MDHEN, CDR2 SYDVKM. CDR3 residues: CASRIQGRTEAFF. The CDR3 nucleotides are TGTGCCAGCAGGATACAGGGTCGCACTGAAGCTTTCTTT.

This clone has just a few counts. The chain uses TRBV29-1 and TRBJ1-5; D perhaps matches TRBD1 (5 bases). The germline V gene encodes CDR1 SQVTM and CDR2 ANQGSEA. This CDR3 is 12 amino acids long. Deletions cut 7 bases from V and 1 base from J, with 8 bases between. The CDR3 region is CSARDSNQPQHF. CDR3 bases: TGCAGCGCTCGGGACAGCAATCAGCCCCAGCATTTT. Filled out from reference TRBV29-1 and TRBJ1-5, the complete variable domain reads SAVISQKPSRDICQRGTSLTIQCQVDSQVTMMFWYRQQPGQSLTLIATANQGSEATYESGFVIDKFPISRPNLTFSTLTVSNMSPEDSSIYLCSARDSNQPQHFGDGTRLSIL.

This chain links TRBV5-4 with TRBJ2-3; D might be TRBD1 (6 bases). Germline CDR1 SGHNT, CDR2 YYREEE (reference sequence). Trimming took 2 bases from V and 4 from J, leaving 14 bases between them. The CDR3 sequence is 15 residues long. CDR3 amino acids: CASSLDTGRSDTQYF. The CDR3 region has the DNA TGTGCCAGCAGCTTAGATACAGGGAGATCAGATACGCAGTATTTT.